This T cell receptor beta chain is from a study of Ad26.COV2.S vaccination and SARS-CoV-2 variants. TCRdb's table, derived via immunoSEQ multiplex PCR, lists solely in-frame clones and lacks some. This table has 250,000 to 300,000 clones, 80% to 90% appearing once. Sample treatment: roughly 20 received Ad26.COV2.S at low or high dose, single or two shots; a few received placebo; per-sample allocation not given. Specimens were obtained on day 63 following the first vaccine or placebo injection. The CDR3 loop spans 14 amino acids. Germline CDR1 is SGHDT and CDR2 is YYEEEE. Trimming left V 4 bases short and J 3 bases short, with 13 bases between.

The sequencing here drew on peripheral blood, taken in a trial of Ad26.COV2.S vaccine versus placebo. This TCR derives from a person between 18 and 65 years old who received the Ad26.COV2.S COVID-19 vaccine or a placebo. The chain combines TRBV5-6 with TRBJ2-5; D perhaps matches TRBD1 (6 bases). CDR3 DNA: TGTGCCAGCAGCGGGTTGGCAGGGGAAGAGACCCAGTACTTC. Translation gives CASSGLAGEETQYF. Variable domain in full (rest from reference TRBV5-6 and TRBJ2-5): DAGVTQSPTHLIKTRGQQVTLRCSPKSGHDTVSWYQQALGQGPQFIFQYYEEEERQRGNFPDRFSGHQFPNYSSELNVNALLLGDSALYLCASSGLAGEETQYFGPGTRLLVL.